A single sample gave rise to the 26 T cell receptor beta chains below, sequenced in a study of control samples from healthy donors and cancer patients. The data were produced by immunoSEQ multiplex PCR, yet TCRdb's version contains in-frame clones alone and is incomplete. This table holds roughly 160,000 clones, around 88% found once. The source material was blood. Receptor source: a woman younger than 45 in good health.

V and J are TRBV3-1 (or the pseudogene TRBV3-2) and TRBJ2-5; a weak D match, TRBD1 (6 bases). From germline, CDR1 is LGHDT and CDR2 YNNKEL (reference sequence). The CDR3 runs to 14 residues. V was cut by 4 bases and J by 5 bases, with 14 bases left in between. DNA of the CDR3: TGTGCCAGCAGCCGAGGGGGTATGAGGGAGACCCAGTACTTC. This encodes CASSRGGMRETQYF.

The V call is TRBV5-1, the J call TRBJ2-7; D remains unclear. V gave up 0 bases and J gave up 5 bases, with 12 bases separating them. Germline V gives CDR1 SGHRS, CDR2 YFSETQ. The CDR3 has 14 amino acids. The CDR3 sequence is CASSLDKGLDEQYF. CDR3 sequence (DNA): TGCGCCAGCAGCTTGGACAAAGGCTTGGACGAGCAGTACTTC.

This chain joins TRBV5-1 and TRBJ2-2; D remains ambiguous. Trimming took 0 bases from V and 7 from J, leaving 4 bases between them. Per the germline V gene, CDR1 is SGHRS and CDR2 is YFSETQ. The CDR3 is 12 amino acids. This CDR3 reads CASSLDYGELFF. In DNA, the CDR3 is TGCGCCAGCAGCTTGGATTACGGGGAGCTGTTTTTT.

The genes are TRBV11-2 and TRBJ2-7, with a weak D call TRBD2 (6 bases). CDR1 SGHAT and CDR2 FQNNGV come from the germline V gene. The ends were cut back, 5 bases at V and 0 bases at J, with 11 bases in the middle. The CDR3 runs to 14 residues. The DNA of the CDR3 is TGTGCCAGCAGCCGGGACTGGAGCTCCTACGAGCAGTACGTC. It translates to CASSRDWSSYEQYV.

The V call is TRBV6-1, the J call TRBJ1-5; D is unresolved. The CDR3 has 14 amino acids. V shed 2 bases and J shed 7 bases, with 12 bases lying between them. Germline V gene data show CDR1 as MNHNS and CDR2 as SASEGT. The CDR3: CASSERGRTQPQHF. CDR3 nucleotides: TGTGCCAGCAGTGAACGAGGTAGGACCCAGCCCCAGCATTTT.

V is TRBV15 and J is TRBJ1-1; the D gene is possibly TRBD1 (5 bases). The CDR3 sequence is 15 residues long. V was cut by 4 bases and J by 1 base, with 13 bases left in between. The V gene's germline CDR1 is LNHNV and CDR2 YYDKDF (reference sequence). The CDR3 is CATSTPYGANTEAFF. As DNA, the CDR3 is TGTGCCACCAGCACCCCATATGGGGCGAACACTGAAGCTTTCTTT. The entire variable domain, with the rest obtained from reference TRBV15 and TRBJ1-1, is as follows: DAMVIQNPRYQVTQFGKPVTLSCSQTLNHNVMYWYQQKSSQAPKLLFHYYDKDFNNEADTPDNFQSRRPNTSFCFLDIRSPGLGDTAMYLCATSTPYGANTEAFFGQGTRLTVV.

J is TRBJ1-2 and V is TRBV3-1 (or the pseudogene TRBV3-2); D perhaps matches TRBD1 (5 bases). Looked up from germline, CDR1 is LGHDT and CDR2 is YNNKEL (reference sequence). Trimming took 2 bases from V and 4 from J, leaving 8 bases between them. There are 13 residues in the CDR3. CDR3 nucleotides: TGTGCCAGCAGCCAACGGGGCCTCTATGGCTACACCTTC. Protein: CASSQRGLYGYTF.

The CDR3 nucleotides read TGTGCCAGCAGCCCTAGGACTAGCGGGAGAGGCAATGAGCAGTTCTTC. Translating it yields CASSPRTSGRGNEQFF. This chain joins TRBV5-8 and TRBJ2-1; 13 bases align to TRBD2. Per the germline V gene, CDR1 is SGHTS and CDR2 is YDEGEE. The V and J ends lost 4 bases and 6 bases, in that order; junction bases with no gene match: 7. This CDR3 comprises 16 residues. The full variable domain, in which reference TRBV5-8 and TRBJ2-1 provide the parts outside the CDR3, is EAGVTQSPTHLIKTRGQQATLRCSPISGHTSVYWYQQALGLGLQFLLWYDEGEERNRGNFPPRFSGRQFPNYSSELNVNALELEDSALYLCASSPRTSGRGNEQFFGPGTRLTVL.

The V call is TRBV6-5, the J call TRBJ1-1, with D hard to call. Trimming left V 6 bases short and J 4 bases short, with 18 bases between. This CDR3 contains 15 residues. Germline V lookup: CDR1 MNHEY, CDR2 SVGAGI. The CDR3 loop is CASRFSRSGGTEAFF. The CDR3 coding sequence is TGTGCCAGCAGATTCTCCCGTTCGGGCGGCACTGAAGCTTTCTTT.

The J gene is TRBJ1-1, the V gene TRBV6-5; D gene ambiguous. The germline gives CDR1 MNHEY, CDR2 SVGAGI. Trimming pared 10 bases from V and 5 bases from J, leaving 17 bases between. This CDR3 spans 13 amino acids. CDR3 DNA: TGTGCCACCGCGGCGGGGAGGAGTACTGAAGCTTTCTTT. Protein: CATAAGRSTEAFF.

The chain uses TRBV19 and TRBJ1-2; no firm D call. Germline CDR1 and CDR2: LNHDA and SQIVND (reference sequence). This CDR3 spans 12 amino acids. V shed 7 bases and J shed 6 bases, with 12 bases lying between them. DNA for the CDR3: TGTGCCAGTAATCTGGGCGGGGATGGCTACACCTTC. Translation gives CASNLGGDGYTF.

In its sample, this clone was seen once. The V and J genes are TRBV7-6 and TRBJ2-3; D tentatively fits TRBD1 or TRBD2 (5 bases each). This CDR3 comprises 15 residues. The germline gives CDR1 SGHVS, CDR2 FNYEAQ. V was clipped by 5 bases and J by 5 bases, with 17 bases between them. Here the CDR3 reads CASSPLMGDQDTQYF. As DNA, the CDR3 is TGTGCCAGCAGCCCCCTTATGGGGGATCAAGATACGCAGTATTTT.

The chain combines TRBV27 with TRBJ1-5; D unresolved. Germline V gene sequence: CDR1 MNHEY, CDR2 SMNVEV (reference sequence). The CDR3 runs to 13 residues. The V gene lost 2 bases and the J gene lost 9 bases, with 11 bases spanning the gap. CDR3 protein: CASSLSGMGPQHF. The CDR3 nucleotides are TGTGCCAGCAGTTTAAGCGGAATGGGGCCCCAGCATTTT.

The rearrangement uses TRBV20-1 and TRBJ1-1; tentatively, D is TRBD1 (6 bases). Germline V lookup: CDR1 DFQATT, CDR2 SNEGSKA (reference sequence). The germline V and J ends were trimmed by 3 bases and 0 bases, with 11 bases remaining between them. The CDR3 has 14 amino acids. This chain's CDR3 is CSASQTGMNTEAFF. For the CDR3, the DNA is TGCAGTGCTAGTCAAACAGGGATGAACACTGAAGCTTTCTTT.

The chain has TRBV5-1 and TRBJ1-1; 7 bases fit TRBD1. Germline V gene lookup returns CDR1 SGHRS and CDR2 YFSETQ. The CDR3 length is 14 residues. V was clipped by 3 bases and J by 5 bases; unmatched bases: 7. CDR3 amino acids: CASSSQGGETEAFF. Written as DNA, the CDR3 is TGCGCCAGCAGCTCACAAGGGGGCGAAACTGAAGCTTTCTTT. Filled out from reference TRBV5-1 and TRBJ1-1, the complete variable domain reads KAGVTQTPRYLIKTRGQQVTLSCSPISGHRSVSWYQQTPGQGLQFLFEYFSETQRNKGNFPGRFSGRQFSNSRSEMNVSTLELGDSALYLCASSSQGGETEAFFGQGTRLTVV.

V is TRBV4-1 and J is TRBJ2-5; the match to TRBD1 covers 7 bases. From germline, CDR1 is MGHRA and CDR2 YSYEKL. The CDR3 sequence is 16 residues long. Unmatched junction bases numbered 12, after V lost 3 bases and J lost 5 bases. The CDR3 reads CASSQGSGGIVETQYF. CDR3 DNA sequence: TGCGCCAGCAGCCAGGGATCAGGGGGAATCGTGGAGACCCAGTACTTC.

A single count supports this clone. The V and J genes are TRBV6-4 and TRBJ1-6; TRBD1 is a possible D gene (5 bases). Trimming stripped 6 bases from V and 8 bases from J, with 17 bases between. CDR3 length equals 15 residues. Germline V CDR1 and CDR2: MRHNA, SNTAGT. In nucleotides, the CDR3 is TGTGCCAGCAGGCCATTGGCAGGGACTCATTCACCCCTCCACTTT. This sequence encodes CASRPLAGTHSPLHF.

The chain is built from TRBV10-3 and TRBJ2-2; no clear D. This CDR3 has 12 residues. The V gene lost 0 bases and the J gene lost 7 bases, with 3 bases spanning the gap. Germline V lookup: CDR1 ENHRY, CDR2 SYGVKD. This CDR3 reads CAISESVGELFF. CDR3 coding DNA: TGTGCCATCAGTGAGTCGGTCGGGGAGCTGTTTTTT.

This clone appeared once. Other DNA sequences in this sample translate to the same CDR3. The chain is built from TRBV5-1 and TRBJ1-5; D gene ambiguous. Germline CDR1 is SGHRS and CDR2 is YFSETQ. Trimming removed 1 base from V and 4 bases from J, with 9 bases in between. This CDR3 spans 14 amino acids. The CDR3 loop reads CASSLSGGNQPQHF. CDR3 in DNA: TGCGCCAGCAGCTTGTCGGGTGGTAATCAGCCCCAGCATTTT.

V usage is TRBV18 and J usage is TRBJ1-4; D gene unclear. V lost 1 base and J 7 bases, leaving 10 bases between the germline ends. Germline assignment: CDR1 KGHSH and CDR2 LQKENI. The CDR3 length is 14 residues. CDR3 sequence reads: CASSPQGLREKLFF. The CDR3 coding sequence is TGTGCCAGCTCACCACAGGGTCTTCGTGAAAAACTGTTTTTT.

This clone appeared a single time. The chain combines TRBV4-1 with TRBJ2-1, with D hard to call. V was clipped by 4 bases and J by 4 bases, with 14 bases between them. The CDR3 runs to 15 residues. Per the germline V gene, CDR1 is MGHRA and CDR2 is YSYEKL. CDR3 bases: TGCGCCAGCAGCCGCTTTGTGGGCAGTTACAATGAGCAGTTCTTC. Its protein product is CASSRFVGSYNEQFF.

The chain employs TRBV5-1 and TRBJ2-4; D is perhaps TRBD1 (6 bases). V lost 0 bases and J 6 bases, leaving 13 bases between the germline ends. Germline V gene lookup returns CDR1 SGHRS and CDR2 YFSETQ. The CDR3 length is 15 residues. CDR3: CASSLAGALGNIQYF. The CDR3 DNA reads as TGCGCCAGCAGCTTGGCAGGGGCGCTCGGAAACATTCAGTACTTC.

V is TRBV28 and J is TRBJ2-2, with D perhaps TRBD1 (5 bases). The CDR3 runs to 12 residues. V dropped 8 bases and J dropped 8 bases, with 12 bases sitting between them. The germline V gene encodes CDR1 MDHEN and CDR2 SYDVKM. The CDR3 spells CASLQKGGELFF. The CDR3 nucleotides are TGTGCCAGCTTACAAAAGGGGGGGGAGCTGTTTTTT.

CDR3 amino acids: CASRGSRGFRETQYF. The CDR3 bases are TGTGCCAGCAGGGGGAGCCGAGGTTTTAGAGAGACCCAGTACTTC. The V gene is TRBV25-1, the J gene TRBJ2-5; D might be TRBD2 (5 bases). V dropped 6 bases and J dropped 4 bases, with 18 bases sitting between them. Germline V gene sequence: CDR1 MGHDK, CDR2 SYGVNS. The CDR3 sequence is 15 residues long.

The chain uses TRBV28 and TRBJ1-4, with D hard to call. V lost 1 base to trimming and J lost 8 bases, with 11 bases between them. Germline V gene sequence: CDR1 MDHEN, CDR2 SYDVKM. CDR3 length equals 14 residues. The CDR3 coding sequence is TGTGCCAGCAGTTTATCCGGGGATCGGGAAAAACTGTTTTTT. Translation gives CASSLSGDREKLFF. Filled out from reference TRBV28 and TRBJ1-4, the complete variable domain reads DVKVTQSSRYLVKRTGEKVFLECVQDMDHENMFWYRQDPGLGLRLIYFSYDVKMKEKGDIPEGYSVSREKKERFSLILESASTNQTSMYLCASSLSGDREKLFFGSGTQLSVL.

The CDR3 spells CASKVGARTDTQYF. The CDR3 DNA is TGTGCCAGCAAAGTGGGGGCTCGCACAGATACGCAGTATTTT. V gene TRBV7-8 combines with J gene TRBJ2-3; tentatively, D is TRBD1 (6 bases). The CDR3 has 14 residues. The V gene lost 7 bases and the J gene lost 1 base, with 12 bases spanning the gap. The germline gives CDR1 SGHVS, CDR2 FQNEAQ.